These T cell receptor beta chains were read from a single sample in a study of identical twins. TCRdb re-called the 5' RACE reads with MiXCR, one entry per CDR3 protein. Among 450,000 or so distinct CDR3 sequences, 20% to 30% were seen once, and the ten largest hold 2.9%. These data also formed part of another study, on T cells expressing NK-cell markers.

Sequences were obtained from CD4+ T cells sorted from blood. These receptors originate from a woman younger than 30 in good health. The CDR3 runs from the conserved cysteine through the conserved F or W. A D gene is named only where the DNA matches it firmly. The listing skips clone size in some rows; elsewhere it reads once, few, many or a size class.

D,V,J,size,DNA,CDR3
.,TRBV20-1,TRBJ2-3,few,TGCAGTGCTAGAGATCAGGGGATATTGCAGTATTTT,CSARDQGILQYF
TRBD2,TRBV2,TRBJ2-2,.,TGTGCCAGCAGTGAACGGAGCGGGGATTCGAACACCGGGGAGCTGTTTTTT,CASSERSGDSNTGELFF
.,TRBV19,TRBJ1-5,.,TGTGCCAGTAGCGACAGGTTATCAAATCAGCCCCAGCATTTT,CASSDRLSNQPQHF
.,TRBV6-2/TRBV6-3,TRBJ2-1,.,TGTGCCAGCAGGGAACTTGTCCCCTACAATGAGCAGTTCTTC,CASRELVPYNEQFF
.,TRBV7-9,TRBJ2-2,.,TGTGCCAGCAGCGCCCCACGTGCGAACACCGGGGAGCTGTTTTTT,CASSAPRANTGELFF
.,TRBV7-9,TRBJ2-1,.,TGTGCCAGCAGCCCAGAGGCGGGCCTAAGCAATGAGCAGTTCTTC,CASSPEAGLSNEQFF
TRBD2,TRBV13,TRBJ2-1,.,TGTGCCAGCAGCCGCCTAAGCGGGAGCTCCTACAATGAGCAGTTCTTC,CASSRLSGSSYNEQFF
TRBD2,TRBV6-5,TRBJ2-3,few,TGTGCCAGCAGTTACTCCCCGACTAGCGGGAACACAGATACGCAGTATTTT,CASSYSPTSGNTDTQYF
.,TRBV4-1,TRBJ2-2,.,TGCGCCAGCAGCCAAGATGGAGGGGCCCCGCATTTT,CASSQDGGAPHF
.,TRBV12-3/TRBV12-4,TRBJ2-5,.,TGTGCCAGCAGGACCAGACAGGGTGCCTCGCCGGGGGAGGCCCAGTACTTC,CASRTRQGASPGEAQYF
TRBD1,TRBV7-9,TRBJ2-1,.,TGTGCCAGCAGCCTCCGACAGGGGGTGGATGAGCAGTTCTTC,CASSLRQGVDEQFF
TRBD2,TRBV7-2,TRBJ2-3,few,TGTGCCAGCAGCTTAGTGTCTAGCGGGAGCATTACAGATACGCAGTATTTT,CASSLVSSGSITDTQYF
.,TRBV20-1,TRBJ2-5,.,TGCAGTGCTAGTGGTTTTTCGGGGTACCAAGAGACCCAGTACTTC,CSASGFSGYQETQYF
.,TRBV7-2,TRBJ2-1,few,TGTGCCAGCAGCCCGGGTGGGTTTAGCTCCTACAATGAGCAGTTCTTC,CASSPGGFSSYNEQFF
TRBD1,TRBV6-5,TRBJ1-1,many,TGTGCCAGCAACAGGGGGAACACTGAAGCTTTCTTT,CASNRGNTEAFF
.,TRBV4-3,TRBJ2-4,.,TGCGCCAGCAGCCAAGATTTGGGGGTGGACATTCAGTACTTC,CASSQDLGVDIQYF
TRBD1,TRBV5-1,TRBJ2-1,.,TGCGCCAGCAGCCAGGGACAGGGGGTTTACAATGAGCAGTTCTTC,CASSQGQGVYNEQFF
TRBD1,TRBV2,TRBJ2-1,.,TGTGCCAGCAGTCTAACAGGGGGCGCGGGGTCGGATGAGCAGTTCTTC,CASSLTGGAGSDEQFF
TRBD2,TRBV5-4,TRBJ2-5,.,TGTGCCAGCACCCTGGGGGGGAGCTTTGGGGAGACCCAGTACTTC,CASTLGGSFGETQYF
.,TRBV5-1,TRBJ2-7,.,TGCGCCAGCAGCCAAGTACAGGCATCCATCGAGCAGTACTTC,CASSQVQASIEQYF
TRBD1,TRBV5-1,TRBJ1-1,few,TGCGCCAGCAGCTTGGATCCGGGACAGGAGAACACTGAAGCTTTCTTT,CASSLDPGQENTEAFF
TRBD1,TRBV7-8,TRBJ2-7,few,TGTGCCAGCAGCTTGTACCAGGAATGGGCAGGGGGAGAGCAGTACTTC,CASSLYQEWAGGEQYF
TRBD2,TRBV10-3,TRBJ2-2,few,TGTGCCATCAGTGCTAGCGGGAGTTACACCGGGGAGCTGTTTTTT,CAISASGSYTGELFF
.,TRBV4-1,TRBJ2-1,few,TGCGCCAGCAGCCAAGTTCCAGTCCAAGCCTACAATGAGCAGTTCTTC,CASSQVPVQAYNEQFF
.,TRBV6-1,TRBJ1-5,.,TGTGCCAGCAGGCCAAGTACAGGTTATAGCAATCAGCCCCAGCATTTT,CASRPSTGYSNQPQHF
.,TRBV2,TRBJ1-4,.,TGTGCCAGCAGGGGGACGAGTAATGAAAAACTGTTTTTT,CASRGTSNEKLFF
TRBD2,TRBV20-1,TRBJ2-3,few,TGCAGTGCTCCACCGCCGCGGGGGGGGACAGATACGCAGTATTTT,CSAPPPRGGTDTQYF
TRBD1,TRBV12-3/TRBV12-4,TRBJ1-6,.,TGTGCCAGCAGTTTAGCCCGACAGGGGAATTCACCCCTCCACTTT,CASSLARQGNSPLHF
.,TRBV4-1,TRBJ2-3,few,TGCGCCAGCAGCCAAGAAGCGTTCCGGAGCCTCACAGATACGCAGTATTTT,CASSQEAFRSLTDTQYF
.,TRBV5-6,TRBJ2-3,.,TGTGCCAGCAGTCGTGGGACTGTGCCAGATACGCAGTATTTT,CASSRGTVPDTQYF
TRBD2,TRBV11-2,TRBJ2-1,.,TGTGCCAGCAGCTTTACGGGGGGCTACAATGAGCAGTTCTTC,CASSFTGGYNEQFF
.,TRBV6-2/TRBV6-3,TRBJ2-1,.,TGTGCCAGCAGTTATGGGGGGCCGTCCTACAATGAGCAGTTCTTC,CASSYGGPSYNEQFF
.,TRBV6-5,TRBJ1-2,.,TGTGCCACAGTTCGGGGGCATAACTATGGCTACACCTTC,CATVRGHNYGYTF
.,TRBV10-3,TRBJ1-2,few,TGTGCCATCAGTGAGAAAGGGGTATTCGGCTACACCTTC,CAISEKGVFGYTF
TRBD2,TRBV10-3,TRBJ2-2,few,TGTGCCATCACCGGGACTAGCGGGAGTCGAACCGGGGAGCTGTTTTTT,CAITGTSGSRTGELFF
.,TRBV7-2,TRBJ1-5,.,TGTGCCAGCAGCTGGGGAGCCACAATGGGTCAGCCCCAGCATTTT,CASSWGATMGQPQHF
.,TRBV29-1,TRBJ2-7,.,TGCAGCGTTGCCTGGGGCGGAGGCGAGCAGTACTTC,CSVAWGGGEQYF
.,TRBV6-2/TRBV6-3,TRBJ1-1,few,TGTGCCAGCAAGGACGGTTGGACCACTGAAGCTTTCTTT,CASKDGWTTEAFF
TRBD1,TRBV27,TRBJ2-2,few,TGTGCCAGCAGTCCCGGGACAGGGCCGTCCGGGGAGCTGTTTTTT,CASSPGTGPSGELFF
TRBD2,TRBV7-2,TRBJ2-3,few,TGTGCCAGCAGCTTATTTACTAGCGGGTTGCTCACAGATACGCAGTATTTT,CASSLFTSGLLTDTQYF
TRBD2,TRBV18,TRBJ2-1,.,TGTGCCAGCTCACCAGCAATTCTAGCGGGGGGGCCAGATGAGCAGTTCTTC,CASSPAILAGGPDEQFF
.,TRBV29-1,TRBJ1-2,.,TGCAGCGCCGAGGGTGACAACTATGGCTACACCTTC,CSAEGDNYGYTF
TRBD1,TRBV29-1,TRBJ1-5,.,TGCAGCCCTTGCCGGGACAGGGTAGGTGACTATAGCAATCAGCCCCAGCATTTT,CSPCRDRVGDYSNQPQHF
TRBD1,TRBV20-1,TRBJ2-2,.,TGCAGTGCTAGAGTACAGGGGCCCGGGGAGCTGTTTTTT,CSARVQGPGELFF
TRBD1,TRBV12-5,TRBJ2-1,.,TGTGCTAGTGGTTTGGCTCTGACAGGGGGGAATGAGCAGTTCTTC,CASGLALTGGNEQFF
TRBD1,TRBV2,TRBJ2-2,.,TGTGCCAGCAGTGATGGGACAGGGGGCACCGGGGAGCTGTTTTTT,CASSDGTGGTGELFF
.,TRBV5-1,TRBJ1-4,.,TGCGCCAGCAGCTTGGTTCGGTTGGGGCAGGCTGAAAAACTGTTTTTT,CASSLVRLGQAEKLFF
.,TRBV12-3/TRBV12-4,TRBJ1-5,many,TGTGCCAGCAGTTTCGGCGGAGTTGGCAATCAGCCCCAGCATTTT,CASSFGGVGNQPQHF
TRBD2,TRBV7-7,TRBJ2-6,few,TGTGCCAGCAGCGATTTTGCGGGGGACCAGTTCTCTGGGGCCAACGTCCTGACTTTC,CASSDFAGDQFSGANVLTF
.,TRBV5-6,TRBJ1-1,many,TGTGCCAGCAGCTTGGCCTCGGCGGATACTGAAGCTTTCTTT,CASSLASADTEAFF
.,TRBV11-1,TRBJ1-5,few,TGTGCCAGCAGCTCAGATACCGGGACATTATATAGCAATCAGCCCCAGCATTTT,CASSSDTGTLYSNQPQHF
TRBD1,TRBV6-1,TRBJ2-1,few,TGTGCCAGCAGCTCGGACAGGGCGGACAATGAGCAGTTCTTC,CASSSDRADNEQFF
.,TRBV5-5,TRBJ2-7,few,TGTGCCAGCAGCATTCTAGCCTACGAGCAGTACTTC,CASSILAYEQYF
TRBD1,TRBV5-1,TRBJ2-7,.,TGCGCCAGCAGCCCATCCGGGACAGGGACAGGCGAGCAGTACTTC,CASSPSGTGTGEQYF
TRBD2,TRBV7-6,TRBJ2-3,.,TGTGCCAGCAGCCAAAGACTAGCGGGAGAATATACGCAGTATTTT,CASSQRLAGEYTQYF
.,TRBV7-2,TRBJ2-3,.,TGTGCCAGCAGCCCGATTGGGGGGCGCACAGATACGCAGTATTTT,CASSPIGGRTDTQYF
.,TRBV11-3,TRBJ2-1,.,TGTGCCAGCAGCACGGGACCGAATGAGCAGTTCTTC,CASSTGPNEQFF
.,TRBV12-3/TRBV12-4,TRBJ2-3,.,TGTGCCAGCAGTTGGGGGGGCCGGCGCAGTGGGACGCAGTATTTT,CASSWGGRRSGTQYF
.,TRBV10-3,TRBJ2-5,few,TGTGCCATCGGGACCGCGGGGGAGACCCAGTACTTC,CAIGTAGETQYF
TRBD1,TRBV6-1,TRBJ1-1,.,TGTGCCAGCAGTCAGGGGACAGGGGGCCTGAACACTGAAGCTTTCTTT,CASSQGTGGLNTEAFF